Here is one T cell receptor beta chain with its context. Its specificity is unknown. Its ends do not fully match the called genes, so a read error is possible. The data originate from a study of cytotoxic CD8 clonotypes in ibrutinib-treated CLL. Profiling relied on immunoSEQ multiplex PCR, and the TCRdb table lists in-frame clones only, not all of them. The repertoire consists of some 170,000 clones, with roughly 84% occurring once and the leading ten covering approximately 2.9%. General study findings and limits: Clonality rose at ibrutinib response, held steady in sustained remission, and fell toward baseline at progression. At baseline, clonality was higher than in age-matched healthy donors and correlated with CD8+ counts.

Germline CDR1 reads SSHAT; CDR2 reads FNYEAQ (reference sequence). The CDR3 is 13 residues long. Sequenced here: PBMCs, sampled at disease progression, from a patient treated with ibrutinib. The chain uses TRBV7-7 and TRBJ1-5, with D hard to call. The receptor comes from a human donor with chronic lymphocytic leukemia. CDR3 in DNA: TGTGCTAGCAGCTTTAGGGGCAATCAGCCCCAGCATTTT. Translated: CASSFRGNQPQHF.